This TCR beta chain was recovered during a study of T cells after yellow fever vaccination. The study's findings and limits: At 96% for CD4 and around 91% for CD8, most primary-vaccination clones showed up again after the booster. Abundant bulk-derived clonotypes could contaminate FACS-sorted repertoires.

UMIs and a universal primer site were added when TCR cDNA was made by 5'RACE template switching. TCRdb re-called the 5' RACE reads with MiXCR, one entry per CDR3 protein. The sample has approximately 120,000 distinct CDR3 sequences; under 8.5% are singletons. This clonotype was recorded at least ten times. Its cognate antigen is unknown. The ends lost 2 bases at V and 3 bases at J; junction bases unmatched: 7. CDR1 DFQATT and CDR2 SNEGSKA come from the germline V gene (reference sequence). CDR3 length equals 15 residues. Specimen: CD4+ T cells sorted from PBMCs, collected 9 to 11 days after the first yellow fever vaccination. The chain carries TRBV20-1 and TRBJ2-3, with 8 bases matching TRBD2. The sequence came from a man in his late teens or twenties who received the YFV17D yellow fever vaccine. The CDR3 loop is CSARPGLGITDTQYF. CDR3 DNA: TGCAGTGCTAGACCGGGACTAGGAATTACAGATACGCAGTATTTT.